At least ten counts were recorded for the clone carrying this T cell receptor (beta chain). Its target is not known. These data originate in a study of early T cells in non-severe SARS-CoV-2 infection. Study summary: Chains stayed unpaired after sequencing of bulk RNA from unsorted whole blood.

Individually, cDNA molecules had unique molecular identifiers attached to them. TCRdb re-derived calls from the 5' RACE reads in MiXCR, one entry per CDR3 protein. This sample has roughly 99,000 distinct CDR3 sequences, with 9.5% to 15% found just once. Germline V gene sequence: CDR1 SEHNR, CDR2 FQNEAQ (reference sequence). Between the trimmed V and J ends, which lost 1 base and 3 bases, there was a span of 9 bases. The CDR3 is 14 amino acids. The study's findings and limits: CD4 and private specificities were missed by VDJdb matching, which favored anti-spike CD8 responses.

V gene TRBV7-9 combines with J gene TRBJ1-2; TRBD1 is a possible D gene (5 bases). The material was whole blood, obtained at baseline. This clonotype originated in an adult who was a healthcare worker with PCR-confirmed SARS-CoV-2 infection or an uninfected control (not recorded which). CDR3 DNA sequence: TGTGCCAGCAGCTTAGTACAGGTGTACTATGGCTACACCTTC. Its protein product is CASSLVQVYYGYTF.